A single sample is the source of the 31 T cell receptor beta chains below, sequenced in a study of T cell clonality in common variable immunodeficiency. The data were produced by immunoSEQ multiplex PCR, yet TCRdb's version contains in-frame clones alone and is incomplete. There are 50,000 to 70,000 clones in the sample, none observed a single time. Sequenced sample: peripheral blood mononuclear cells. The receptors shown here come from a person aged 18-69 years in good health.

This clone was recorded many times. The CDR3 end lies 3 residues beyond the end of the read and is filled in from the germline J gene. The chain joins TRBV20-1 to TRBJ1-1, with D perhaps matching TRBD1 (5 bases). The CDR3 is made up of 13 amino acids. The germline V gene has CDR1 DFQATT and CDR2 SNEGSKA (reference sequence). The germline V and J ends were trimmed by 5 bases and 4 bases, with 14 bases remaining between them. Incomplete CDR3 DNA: TGCAGTGCTGTCGGGGGTTTCTCCACTGAA. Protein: CSAVGGFSTE. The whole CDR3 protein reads CSAVGGFSTEAFF.

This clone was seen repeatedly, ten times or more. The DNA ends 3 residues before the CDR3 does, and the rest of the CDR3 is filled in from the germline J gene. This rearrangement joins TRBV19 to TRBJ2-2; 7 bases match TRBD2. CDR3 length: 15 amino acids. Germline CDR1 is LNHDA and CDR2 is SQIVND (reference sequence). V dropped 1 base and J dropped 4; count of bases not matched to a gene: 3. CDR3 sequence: CASSIVPGGTGELFF. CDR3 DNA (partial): TGTGCCAGTAGTATAGTCCCGGGGGGCACCGGGGAG.

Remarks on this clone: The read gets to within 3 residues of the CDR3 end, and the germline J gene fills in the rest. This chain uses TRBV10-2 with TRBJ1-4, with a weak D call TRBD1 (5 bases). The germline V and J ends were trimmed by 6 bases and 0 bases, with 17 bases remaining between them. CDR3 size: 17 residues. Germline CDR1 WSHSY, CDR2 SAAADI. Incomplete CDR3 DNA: TGCGCCAGCAGCAGGGCAGTCAGGATGGCAACTAATGAAAAA. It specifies CASSRAVRMATNEK. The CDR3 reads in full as CASSRAVRMATNEKLFF.

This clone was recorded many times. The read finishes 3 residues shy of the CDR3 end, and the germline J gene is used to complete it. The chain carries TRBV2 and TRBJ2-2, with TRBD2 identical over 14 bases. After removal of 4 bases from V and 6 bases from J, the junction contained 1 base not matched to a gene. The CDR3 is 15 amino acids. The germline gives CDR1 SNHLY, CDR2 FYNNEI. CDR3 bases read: TGTGCCAGCAGTGGACTAGCGGGAGGGCCCGGGGAG. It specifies CASSGLAGGPGE. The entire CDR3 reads CASSGLAGGPGELFF.

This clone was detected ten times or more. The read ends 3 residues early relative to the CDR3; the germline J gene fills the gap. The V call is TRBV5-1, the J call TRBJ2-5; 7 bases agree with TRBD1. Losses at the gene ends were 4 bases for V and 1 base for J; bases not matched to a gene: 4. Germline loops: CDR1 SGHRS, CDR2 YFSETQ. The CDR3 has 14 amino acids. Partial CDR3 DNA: TGCGCCAGCAGCCCAACAGGGGTCCAAGAGACC. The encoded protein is CASSPTGVQET. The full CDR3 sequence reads CASSPTGVQETQYF.

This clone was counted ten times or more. The chain's CDR3 is CASSLVDRATEAFF. Partial CDR3 DNA: TGTGCCAGCAGCTTAGTTGACAGGGCCACTGAA. This chain links TRBV7-2 with TRBJ1-1, with 7 bases matching TRBD1. From the germline J gene comes the end of the CDR3, since the read stops 3 residues before it. There are 14 residues in the CDR3. Losses at the gene ends were 1 base for V and 4 bases for J; bases not matched to a gene: 3. The germline gives CDR1 SGHTA, CDR2 FQGNSA.

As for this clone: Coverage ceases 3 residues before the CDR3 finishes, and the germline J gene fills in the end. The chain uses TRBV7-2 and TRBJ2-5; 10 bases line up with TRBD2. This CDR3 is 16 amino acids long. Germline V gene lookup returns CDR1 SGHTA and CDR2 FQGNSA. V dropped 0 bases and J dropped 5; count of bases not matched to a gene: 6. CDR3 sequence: CASSLASGGAGETQYF. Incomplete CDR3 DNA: TGTGCCAGCAGCTTAGCGAGCGGGGGGGCCGGGGAGACC.

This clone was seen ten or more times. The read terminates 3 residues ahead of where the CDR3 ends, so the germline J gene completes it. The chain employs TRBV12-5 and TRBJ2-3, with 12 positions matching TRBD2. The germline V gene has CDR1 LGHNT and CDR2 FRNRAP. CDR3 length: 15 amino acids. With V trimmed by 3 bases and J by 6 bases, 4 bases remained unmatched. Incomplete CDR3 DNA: TGTGCTAGTGGTTTAGGACTAGCGGGGACGGATACG. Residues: CASGLGLAGTDT. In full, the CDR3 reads CASGLGLAGTDTQYF.

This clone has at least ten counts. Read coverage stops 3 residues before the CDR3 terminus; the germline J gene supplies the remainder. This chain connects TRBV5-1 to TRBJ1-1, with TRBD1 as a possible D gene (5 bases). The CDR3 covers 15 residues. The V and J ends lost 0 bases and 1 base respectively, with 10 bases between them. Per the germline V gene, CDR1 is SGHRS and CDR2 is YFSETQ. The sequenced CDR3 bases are TGCGCCAGCAGCTTGGGACCGGGGGGGAACACTGAA. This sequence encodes CASSLGPGGNTE. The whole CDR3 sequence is CASSLGPGGNTEAFF.

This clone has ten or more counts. The CDR3 loop is CASSPSPGGEQPQHF. The part of the CDR3 DNA that was read is TGTGCCAGCAGCCCTTCCCCAGGGGGTGAACAGCCC. The J gene is TRBJ1-5, the V gene TRBV7-2, with 7 bases lining up with TRBD1. The read finishes 3 residues shy of the CDR3 end, and the germline J gene is used to complete it. The V and J ends lost 5 bases and 7 bases, in that order; junction bases with no gene match: 11. The CDR3 has 15 amino acids. Germline V lookup: CDR1 SGHTA, CDR2 FQGNSA. Looking up the rest from reference TRBV7-2 and TRBJ1-5 gives the full variable domain: GAGVSQSPSNKVTEKGKDVELRCDPISGHTALYWYRQSLGQGLEFLIYFQGNSAPDKSGLPSDRFSAERTGGSVSTLTIQRTQQEDSAVYLCASSPSPGGEQPQHFGDGTRLSIL.

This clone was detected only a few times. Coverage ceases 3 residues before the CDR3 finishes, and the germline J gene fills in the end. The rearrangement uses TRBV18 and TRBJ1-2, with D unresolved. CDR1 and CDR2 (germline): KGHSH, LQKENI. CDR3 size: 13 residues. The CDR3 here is CASSPDHDTGYTF. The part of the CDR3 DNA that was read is TGTGCCAGCTCACCAGACCACGACACCGGC.

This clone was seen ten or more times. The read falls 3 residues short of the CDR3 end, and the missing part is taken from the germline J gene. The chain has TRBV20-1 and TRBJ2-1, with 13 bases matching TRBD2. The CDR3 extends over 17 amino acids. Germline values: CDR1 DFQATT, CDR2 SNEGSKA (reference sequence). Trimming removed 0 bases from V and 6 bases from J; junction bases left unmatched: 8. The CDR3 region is CSARDGTSGKSLNEQFF. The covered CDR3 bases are TGCAGTGCTAGAGACGGGACTAGCGGGAAGTCACTCAATGAG.

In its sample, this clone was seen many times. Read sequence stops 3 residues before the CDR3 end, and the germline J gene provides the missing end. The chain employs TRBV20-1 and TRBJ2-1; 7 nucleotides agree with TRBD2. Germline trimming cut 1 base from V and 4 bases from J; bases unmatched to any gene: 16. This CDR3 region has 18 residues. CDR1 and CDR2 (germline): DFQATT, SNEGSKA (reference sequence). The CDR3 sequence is CSARAVAGGRTRYNEQFF. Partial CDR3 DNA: TGCAGTGCTAGAGCAGTAGCGGGTGGGCGGACCCGTTACAATGAG.

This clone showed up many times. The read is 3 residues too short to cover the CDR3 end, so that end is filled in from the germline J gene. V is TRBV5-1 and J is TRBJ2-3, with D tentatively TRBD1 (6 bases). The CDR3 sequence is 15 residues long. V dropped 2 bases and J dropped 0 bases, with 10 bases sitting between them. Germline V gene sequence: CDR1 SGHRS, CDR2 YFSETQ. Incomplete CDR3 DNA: TGCGCCAGCAGCTTCGAGACAGGTAGCACAGATACG. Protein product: CASSFETGSTDT. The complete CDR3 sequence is CASSFETGSTDTQYF.

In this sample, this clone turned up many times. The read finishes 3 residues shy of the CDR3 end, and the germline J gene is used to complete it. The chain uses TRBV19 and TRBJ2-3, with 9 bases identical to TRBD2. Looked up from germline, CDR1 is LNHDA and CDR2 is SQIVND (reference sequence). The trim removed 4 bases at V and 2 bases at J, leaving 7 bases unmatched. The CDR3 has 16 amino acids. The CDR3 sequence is CASSTPTSGYTDTQYF. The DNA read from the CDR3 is TGTGCCAGTAGTACCCCGACTAGCGGATACACAGATACG.

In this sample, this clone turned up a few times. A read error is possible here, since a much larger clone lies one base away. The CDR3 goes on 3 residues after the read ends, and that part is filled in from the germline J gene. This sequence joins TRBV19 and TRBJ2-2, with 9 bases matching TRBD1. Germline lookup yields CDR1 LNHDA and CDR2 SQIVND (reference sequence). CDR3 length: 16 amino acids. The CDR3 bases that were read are TGTGCCACTAGTTCCTCCGGGACAGGGATCGGTGGGGAG. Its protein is CATSSSGTGIGGE. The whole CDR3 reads CATSSSGTGIGGELFF.

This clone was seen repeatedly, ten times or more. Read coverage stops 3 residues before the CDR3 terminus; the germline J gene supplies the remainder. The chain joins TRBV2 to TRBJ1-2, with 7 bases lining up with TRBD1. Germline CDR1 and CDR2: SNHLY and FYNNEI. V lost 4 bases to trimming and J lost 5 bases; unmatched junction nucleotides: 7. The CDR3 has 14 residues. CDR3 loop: CASSGPGQRYGYTF. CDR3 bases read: TGTGCCAGCAGTGGACCGGGACAGCGTTATGGC. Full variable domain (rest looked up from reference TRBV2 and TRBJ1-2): EPEVTQTPSHQVTQMGQEVILRCVPISNHLYFYWYRQILGQKVEFLVSFYNNEISEKSEIFDDQFSVERPDGSNFTLKIRSTKLEDSAMYFCASSGPGQRYGYTFGSGTRLTVV.

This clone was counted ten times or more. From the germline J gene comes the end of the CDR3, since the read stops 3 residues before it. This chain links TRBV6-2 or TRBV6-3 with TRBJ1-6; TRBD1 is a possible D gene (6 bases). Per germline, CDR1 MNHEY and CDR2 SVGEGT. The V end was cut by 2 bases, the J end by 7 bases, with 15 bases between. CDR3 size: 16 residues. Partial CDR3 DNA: TGTGCCAGCAGTTACATCCCGGGGGGCTGGAATTCACCC. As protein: CASSYIPGGWNSP. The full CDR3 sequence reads CASSYIPGGWNSPLHF.

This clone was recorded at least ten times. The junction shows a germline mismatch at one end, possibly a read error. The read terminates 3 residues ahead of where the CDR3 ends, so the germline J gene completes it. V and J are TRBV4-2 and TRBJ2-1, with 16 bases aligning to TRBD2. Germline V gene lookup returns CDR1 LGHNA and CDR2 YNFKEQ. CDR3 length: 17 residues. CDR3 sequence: CASSPGTSGGVSGEQFF. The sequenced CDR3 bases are TGCGCCAGCAGCCCAGGGACTAGCGGGGGGGTCTCTGGTGAG.

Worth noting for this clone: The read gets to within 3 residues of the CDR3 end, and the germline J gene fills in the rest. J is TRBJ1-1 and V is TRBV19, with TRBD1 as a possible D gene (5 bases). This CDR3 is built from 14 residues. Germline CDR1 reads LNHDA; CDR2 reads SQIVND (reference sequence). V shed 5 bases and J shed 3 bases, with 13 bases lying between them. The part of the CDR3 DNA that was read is TGTGCCAGTAGTGTTTACCAGGGTTACACTGAA. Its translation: CASSVYQGYTE. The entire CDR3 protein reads CASSVYQGYTEAFF.

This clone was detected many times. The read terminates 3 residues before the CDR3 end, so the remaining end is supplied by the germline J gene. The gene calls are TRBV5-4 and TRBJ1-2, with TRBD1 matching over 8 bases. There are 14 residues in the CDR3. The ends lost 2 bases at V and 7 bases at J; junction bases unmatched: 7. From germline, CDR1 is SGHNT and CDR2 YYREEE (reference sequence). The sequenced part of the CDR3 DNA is TGTGCCAGCAGCTTCACAGGGGGAGGAGGTGGC. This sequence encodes CASSFTGGGGG. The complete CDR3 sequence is CASSFTGGGGGYTF.

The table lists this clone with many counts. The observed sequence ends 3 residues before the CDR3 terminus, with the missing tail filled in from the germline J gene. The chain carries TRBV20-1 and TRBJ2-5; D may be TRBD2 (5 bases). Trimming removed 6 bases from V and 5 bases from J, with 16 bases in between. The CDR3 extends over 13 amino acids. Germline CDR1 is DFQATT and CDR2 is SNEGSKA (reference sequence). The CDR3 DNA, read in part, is TGCAGTGCCCATCCCGGACTTAGGGAGACC. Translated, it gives CSAHPGLRET. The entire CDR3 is CSAHPGLRETQYF.

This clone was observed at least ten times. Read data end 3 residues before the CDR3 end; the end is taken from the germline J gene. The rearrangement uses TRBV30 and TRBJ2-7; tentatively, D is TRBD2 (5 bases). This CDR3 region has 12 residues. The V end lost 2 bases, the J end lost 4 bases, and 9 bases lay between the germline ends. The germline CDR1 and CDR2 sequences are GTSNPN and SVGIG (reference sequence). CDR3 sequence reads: CAWSFGEYEQYF. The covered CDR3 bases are TGTGCCTGGAGTTTCGGGGAATACGAG.

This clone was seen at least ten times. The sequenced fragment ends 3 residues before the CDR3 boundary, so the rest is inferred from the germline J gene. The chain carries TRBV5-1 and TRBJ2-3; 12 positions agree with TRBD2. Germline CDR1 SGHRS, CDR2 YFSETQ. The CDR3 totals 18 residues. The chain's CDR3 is CASSSSPTSGGALGSQYF. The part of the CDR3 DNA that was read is TGCGCCAGCAGCTCCTCACCGACTAGCGGGGGTGCCCTAGGGTCG.

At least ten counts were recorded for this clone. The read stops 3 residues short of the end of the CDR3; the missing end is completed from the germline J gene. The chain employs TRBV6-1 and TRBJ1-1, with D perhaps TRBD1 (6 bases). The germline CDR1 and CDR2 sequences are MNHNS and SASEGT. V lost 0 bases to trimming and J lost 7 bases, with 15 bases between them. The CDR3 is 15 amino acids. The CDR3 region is CASSEAPQGVLEAFF. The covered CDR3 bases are TGTGCCAGCAGTGAAGCCCCACAGGGTGTACTTGAA.

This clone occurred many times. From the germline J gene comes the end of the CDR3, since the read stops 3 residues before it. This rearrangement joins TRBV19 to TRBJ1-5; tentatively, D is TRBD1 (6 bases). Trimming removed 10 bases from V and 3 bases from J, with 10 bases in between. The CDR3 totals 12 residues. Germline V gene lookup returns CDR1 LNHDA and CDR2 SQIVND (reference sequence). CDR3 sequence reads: CATRQANQPQHF. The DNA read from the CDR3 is TGTGCCACCCGACAGGCCAATCAGCCC.

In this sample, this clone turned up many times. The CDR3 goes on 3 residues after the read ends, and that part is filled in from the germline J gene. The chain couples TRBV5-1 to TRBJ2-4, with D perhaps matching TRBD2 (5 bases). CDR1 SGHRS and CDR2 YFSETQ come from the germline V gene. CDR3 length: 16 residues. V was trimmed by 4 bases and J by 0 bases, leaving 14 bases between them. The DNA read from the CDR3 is TGCGCCAGCAGCGCGCACGGGGATCTAGCCAAAAACATT. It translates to CASSAHGDLAKNI. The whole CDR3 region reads CASSAHGDLAKNIQYF.

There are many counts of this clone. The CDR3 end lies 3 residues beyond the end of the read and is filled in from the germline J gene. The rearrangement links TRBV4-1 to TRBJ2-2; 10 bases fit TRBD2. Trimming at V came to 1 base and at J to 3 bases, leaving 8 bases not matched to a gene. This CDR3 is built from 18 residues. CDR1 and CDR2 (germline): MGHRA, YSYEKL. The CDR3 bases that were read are TGCGCCAGCAGCCAAGGAGGTAGCGGGGGGCCTCACACCGGGGAG. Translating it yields CASSQGGSGGPHTGE. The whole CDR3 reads CASSQGGSGGPHTGELFF.

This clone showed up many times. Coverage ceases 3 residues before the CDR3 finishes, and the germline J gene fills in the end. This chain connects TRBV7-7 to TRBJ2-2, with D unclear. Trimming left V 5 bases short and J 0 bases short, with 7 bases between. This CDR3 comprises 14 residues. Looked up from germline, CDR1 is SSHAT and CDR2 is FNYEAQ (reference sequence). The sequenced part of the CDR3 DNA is TGTGCCAGCAGCCCGTACTCGAACACCGGGGAG. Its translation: CASSPYSNTGE. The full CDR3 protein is CASSPYSNTGELFF.

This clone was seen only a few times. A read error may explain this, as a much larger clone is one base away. Partial CDR3 DNA: TGTGCCAGCAGCTTAGTACAGAACACTGGGGCCAACGTG. This sequence encodes CASSLVQNTGANV. The entire CDR3 is CASSLVQNTGANVLFF. The rearrangement joins TRBV7-6 to TRBJ2-2, with TRBD1 as a possible D gene (5 bases). The CDR3 end lies 3 residues beyond the end of the read and is filled in from the germline J gene. The CDR3 has 16 residues. Germline CDR1 reads SGHVS; CDR2 reads FNYEAQ.

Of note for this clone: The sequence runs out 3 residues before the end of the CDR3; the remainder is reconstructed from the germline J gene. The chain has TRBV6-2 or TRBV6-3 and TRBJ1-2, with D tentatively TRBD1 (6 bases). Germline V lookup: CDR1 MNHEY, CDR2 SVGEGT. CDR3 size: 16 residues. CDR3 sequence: CASSSIEAGGHNDYTF. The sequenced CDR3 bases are TGTGCCAGCAGTTCCATAGAAGCGGGGGGCCACAATGAC.